The following is a TCR beta chain sequence with its context. What it recognizes is unknown. A universal primer binding site was introduced by template switching. The final cDNA contained unique molecular identifiers. TCRdb reprocessed the 5' RACE reads via MiXCR and lists one record per CDR3 protein. Of around 370,000 distinct CDR3 sequences in the sample, around 9.7% were seen once. This sample was included in a study of identical twins. Study-wide results and limits: Not following the same donors, the study drew its conclusions from cross-sectional statistical analysis. Insertions ran lower in abundant cord blood beta clonotypes, though not in memory repertoires.

Looked up from germline, CDR1 is DFQATT and CDR2 is SNEGSKA (reference sequence). CDR3 size: 13 residues. Trimming pared 3 bases from V and 7 bases from J, leaving 15 bases between. The sample taken for sequencing was naive T cells sorted from blood. The receptor was derived from a woman in her forties or fifties in good health. The rearrangement joins TRBV20-1 to TRBJ1-2; D gene unclear. CDR3 in amino acids: CSASPGISGGYTF. DNA of the CDR3: TGCAGTGCTAGCCCTGGGATTTCAGGTGGCTACACCTTC.